The rows below give T cell receptor beta chains drawn from one sample of a study of cytomegalovirus exposure and HLA in healthy donors. Some clones are missing from TCRdb's copy, which holds only in-frame ones; the method was immunoSEQ multiplex PCR. There are roughly 100,000 clones in the sample; less than 80% occur only once, and around 1.3% lies in the top ten. Material for sequencing was PBMCs. These receptors all come from a man aged 25-45 years in good health and CMV-seronegative. CDR3s include the opening cysteine and the closing phenylalanine or tryptophan. A D gene is named only where the DNA matches it firmly. Size is stated for part of the rows, as once, few or many counts, or as a class when the clone is expanded.

j_call: TRBJ2-7; clone_size: NA; v_call: TRBV7-6; d_call: TRBD2; cdr3_nt: TGTGCCAGCAGCTTGGGGACTAGCGTCGACGAGCAGTACTTC; cdr3_aa: CASSLGTSVDEQYF
j_call: TRBJ1-2; clone_size: NA; v_call: TRBV30; d_call: TRBD1; cdr3_nt: TGTGCCTGGAGTATAGGAACAGGGGTGTATGGCTACACCTTC; cdr3_aa: CAWSIGTGVYGYTF
j_call: TRBJ1-6; clone_size: NA; v_call: TRBV13; d_call: TRBD1; cdr3_nt: TGTGCCAGCAGCTTCGTCAGGGGGCAGTTGGATAATTCACCCCTCCACTTT; cdr3_aa: CASSFVRGQLDNSPLHF
j_call: TRBJ2-7; clone_size: NA; v_call: TRBV7-8; d_call: NA; cdr3_nt: TGTGCCAGCAGCCTTCGAAGGAGATCCTACGAGCAGTACTTC; cdr3_aa: CASSLRRRSYEQYF
j_call: TRBJ2-5; clone_size: NA; v_call: TRBV6-1; d_call: NA; cdr3_nt: TGTGCCAGCAGTGAAGCGGAGAGGACCCAGTACTTC; cdr3_aa: CASSEAERTQYF
j_call: TRBJ2-3; clone_size: NA; v_call: TRBV4-1; d_call: TRBD2; cdr3_nt: TGCGCCAGCAGCCACCTTGGACTAGCGGGAGGGCCGGGGCACACAGATACGCAGTATTTT; cdr3_aa: CASSHLGLAGGPGHTDTQYF
j_call: TRBJ1-6; clone_size: NA; v_call: TRBV7-9; d_call: NA; cdr3_nt: TGTGCCAGCAGCTTGCTCGCGGGGGCCGGCAATTCACCCCTCCACTTT; cdr3_aa: CASSLLAGAGNSPLHF
j_call: TRBJ1-6; clone_size: NA; v_call: TRBV4-2; d_call: NA; cdr3_nt: TGTGCCAGCAGCCAAGCTCTAGGTAATTCACCCCTCCACTTT; cdr3_aa: CASSQALGNSPLHF
j_call: TRBJ2-2; clone_size: NA; v_call: TRBV9; d_call: TRBD1; cdr3_nt: TGTGCCAGCAGCTTTTGGACAGGGTCCGGGGAGCTGTTTTTT; cdr3_aa: CASSFWTGSGELFF
j_call: TRBJ1-6; clone_size: NA; v_call: TRBV10-3; d_call: NA; cdr3_nt: TGTGCCATCAGTGAGTCATCAGGGATGAATTCACCCCTCCACTTT; cdr3_aa: CAISESSGMNSPLHF
j_call: TRBJ2-1; clone_size: few; v_call: TRBV28; d_call: TRBD2; cdr3_nt: TGTGCCAGCAGTTTACTAGCGGGAGTGTTCAATGAGCAGTTCTTC; cdr3_aa: CASSLLAGVFNEQFF
j_call: TRBJ1-2; clone_size: NA; v_call: TRBV19; d_call: TRBD1; cdr3_nt: TGTGCCAGTAGTATAGGCGAGGGGGCAAAAGGCTACACCTTC; cdr3_aa: CASSIGEGAKGYTF
j_call: TRBJ1-6; clone_size: NA; v_call: TRBV5-1; d_call: TRBD1; cdr3_nt: TGCGCCAGCACCAGTACCGGGACAGAAAATTCACCCCTCCACTTT; cdr3_aa: CASTSTGTENSPLHF
j_call: TRBJ2-3; clone_size: NA; v_call: TRBV7-9; d_call: NA; cdr3_nt: TGTGCCAGCAGCAACCGCCGGGGTCCAGATACGCAGTATTTT; cdr3_aa: CASSNRRGPDTQYF
j_call: TRBJ1-1; clone_size: NA; v_call: TRBV29-1; d_call: NA; cdr3_nt: TGCAGCGTTGAAGGCCGACTAATGAACACTGAAGCTTTCTTT; cdr3_aa: CSVEGRLMNTEAFF
j_call: TRBJ2-3; clone_size: NA; v_call: TRBV6-1; d_call: NA; cdr3_nt: TGTGCCAGCAGTGACCTAAGGGGGAATACCGGCGATACGCAGTATTTT; cdr3_aa: CASSDLRGNTGDTQYF
j_call: TRBJ2-7; clone_size: NA; v_call: TRBV6-5; d_call: TRBD1; cdr3_nt: TGTGCCAGCAAGCCGACAGGGGATCGGGGAGAGCAGTACTTC; cdr3_aa: CASKPTGDRGEQYF
j_call: TRBJ2-7; clone_size: NA; v_call: TRBV5-1; d_call: TRBD1; cdr3_nt: TGCGCCAGCAGCCGCGGACAGGGACCCTACGAGCAGTACTTC; cdr3_aa: CASSRGQGPYEQYF
j_call: TRBJ2-2; clone_size: NA; v_call: TRBV28; d_call: NA; cdr3_nt: TGTGCCAGCGGCAGGGTCCCCGGGGAGCTGTTTTTT; cdr3_aa: CASGRVPGELFF
j_call: TRBJ2-3; clone_size: NA; v_call: TRBV7-2; d_call: NA; cdr3_nt: TGTGCCAGCAGCTTAAGCGGTATAGGGGATACGCAGTATTTT; cdr3_aa: CASSLSGIGDTQYF
j_call: TRBJ1-5; clone_size: NA; v_call: TRBV7-2; d_call: NA; cdr3_nt: TGTGCCACCGGGAGTTTAAGCAATCAGCCCCAGCATTTT; cdr3_aa: CATGSLSNQPQHF
j_call: TRBJ1-2; clone_size: NA; v_call: TRBV4-3; d_call: NA; cdr3_nt: TGCGCCAGCAGCCAAGAAGGCCGGAGAACCAGCTACACCTTC; cdr3_aa: CASSQEGRRTSYTF
j_call: TRBJ2-4; clone_size: NA; v_call: TRBV6-6; d_call: NA; cdr3_nt: TGTGCCAGCAGGGGAGGGGGGGGGAGTAGGGTAAACATTCAGTACTTC; cdr3_aa: CASRGGGGSRVNIQYF
j_call: TRBJ2-2; clone_size: NA; v_call: TRBV19; d_call: NA; cdr3_nt: TGTGCCAGTAGCCGGGGGAGTAACACCGGGGAGCTGTTTTTT; cdr3_aa: CASSRGSNTGELFF
j_call: TRBJ2-7; clone_size: NA; v_call: TRBV6-4; d_call: TRBD1; cdr3_nt: TGTGCCAGCAGTCGGGACAGAGCCTACGAGCAGTACTTC; cdr3_aa: CASSRDRAYEQYF
j_call: TRBJ2-5; clone_size: NA; v_call: TRBV30; d_call: TRBD1; cdr3_nt: TGTGCCTGTCAGGGGGCCGCCTTGTTCGAGACCCAGTACTTC; cdr3_aa: CACQGAALFETQYF